A single T cell receptor beta chain is shown here with its context. Its antigen is unknown. No qualities accompany the bases; no much larger clone lies one base away. This specimen comes from a study of a mutant IDH1 vaccine in newly diagnosed glioma (dated by TCRdb to the early 2020s). Background on the whole study: Across visits V03 through V10, patients got a total of eight vaccinations, given in weeks 1, 3, 5, 7, 11, 15, 19 and 23. Vaccination started 4-6 weeks after radiotherapy alone, or was given together with temozolomide cycles in the groups whose treatment included chemotherapy. The 32 treated patients were approximately 62% male and 37.5% female, with a mean age of 40.4 years. Before enrollment, patients had received standard therapy of radiotherapy alone, temozolomide alone, or radiochemotherapy with temozolomide; most received the combination. Six visits were used for peripheral blood collection: V03 (baseline), V05, V07, V10, V12 and V13. Longitudinal TCRB deep sequencing was performed for 20 to 30 treated patients wherever samples were available for exploratory analyses.

V is cut back by 3 bases and J by 8 bases, with 2 bases in the junction unmatched. Spanning cysteine to phenylalanine, the CDR3 consists of 13 amino acids. Of all the DNA, just the CDR3 is kept, 39 bases in frame from base 1. Reading the germline V gene (reference sequence) gives CDR1 SEHNR and CDR2 FQNEAQ. Results the study describes overall, beyond this receptor: The authors stated that sample limitations prevented analyses of patient blood samples from being reproduced. Across multiple MHC alleles, vaccine-induced immune responses were seen in around 94% of patients. Availability determined which PBMC samples were chosen for TCRB deep sequencing. Changes in the top peripheral T cell clonotypes picked up by TCRB sequencing did not appear to be linked to pseudoprogression.

Library preparation employed the immunoSEQ multiplex PCR assay. Rearranged TCR beta chain sequences were amplified with the hsTCRB Kit following the manufacturer's protocol. TCRB libraries were sequenced on an Illumina MiSeq. The paper's processing steps were these. Demultiplexing, trimming and gene mapping were performed with the kit vendor's proprietary platform. What TCRdb holds here is the immuneACCESS table cut down to in-frame rearrangements. Part of the clones is not present; checked against another copy, under half of the missing clones reflect an unresolved V gene, and the others are unexplained. Clonal size and the V and J genes are those of that table, whereas D and trimming came from the DNA. For this sample there are approximately 50,000 clones; over 80% appear just once. The ten largest clones capture approximately 1.4% of the sample. The intended sense of this specimen's time point label: week 23, last vaccination. Each vaccine dose was 300 ug of a 20-mer mutant IDH1 peptide in Montanide, given subcutaneously with topical imiquimod. Donors had newly diagnosed WHO grade 3 or 4 IDH1-mutant astrocytomas with loss of nuclear ATRX. The samples were drawn from NOA16, a multicentre, single-arm, open-label phase I trial in Germany that tested a mutant IDH1 peptide vaccine in humans for the first time. Genomic DNA for TCRB sequencing was extracted from EDTA blood using the DNeasy Blood and Tissue Kit.

The TCR was taken from a man aged 35-49 years with glioma. The source was PBMCs, collected from a glioma patient whose treatment included an IDH1 peptide vaccine. This chain joins TRBV7-9 to TRBJ1-4; a stretch of 8 junction bases matches TRBD1. The DNA reads TGTGCCAGCAGCTTTAACAGGGGGGAAAAACTGTTTTTT. Its protein product is CASSFNRGEKLFF.